This T cell receptor beta chain is drawn from a study of PD-1 blockade in classical Hodgkin lymphoma (dated by TCRdb to the early 2020s). A note on the overall study: Nivolumab dosing was 3 mg/kg intravenously every 2 weeks, continuing until either disease progression or unacceptable toxicity. The study used TCR beta sequencing and CyTOF to define a peripheral blood immune signature of response to PD-1 blockade in classical Hodgkin lymphoma.

Details on this clone: Its antigen target is currently unknown. Per-base quality was not reported, and no clone a single base away is much larger than it.

What the study reported, not specific to this receptor: Lower diversity was seen in patients whose nivolumab began less than 1 year after ASCT, and these patients were left out of later analyses so that immune reconstitution would not confound the results. Newly diagnosed patients were reported to have lower baseline TCR diversity than healthy donors, and relapsed/refractory patients were reported to have lower baseline TCR diversity still. The study was limited to a single clinical trial cohort, and causes of repertoire differences, possibly disease activity or prior therapy, remained undefined. By C4D1, a significant rise was seen in CD4+ TCR diversity but not in CD8+ TCR diversity (p=0.0027 vs p=0.16), and the rise was most apparent among complete responders (p=0.02). Trial patients achieving complete response had baseline diversity similar to newly diagnosed patients, whereas partial responders and progressors had significantly lower diversity.

As encoded in the germline V gene, CDR1 is SNHLY while CDR2 is FYNNEI. V has 5 bases trimmed and J has 4 bases trimmed; junction bases matching no gene number 6. Counted from cysteine to phenylalanine, this CDR3 has 15 amino acids. Solely the CDR3 DNA is kept, with 45 bases framed from the first base. The Qiagen DNeasy kit was used to extract genomic DNA both from unsorted PBMCs and from the negatively selected CD4+ and CD8+ fractions. TCR beta CDR3 regions were subjected to amplification by immunoSEQ multiplex PCR with primers that anneal to V and J segments. A synthetic immune receptor repertoire was used to minimize amplification bias, and remaining bias was computationally removed after sequencing. The paper's data handling went like this. Custom Python scripts were used to quantify repertoire diversity as the Shannon entropy index. The unsorted, CD4+ and CD8+ repertoires were each analyzed separately, with the exception of combined analyses, where CD4+ and CD8+ sequences were merged in silico. Clonal expansion was defined as a frequency increase of at least 2-fold after treatment compared with C1D1, and clones undetected at baseline were assigned a pseudocount of 0.5. Singleton clones were defined as clones with 0 or 1 copy at C1D1, and non-singleton clones were defined as clones with 2 or more copies. Clones expanded in unsorted samples were assigned a CD4+, CD8+ or unknown annotation through matching of protein sequences in sorted samples from the same patient. Wilcoxon tests were applied to paired samples to test diversity changes from C1D1 to C4D1. TCRdb holds this immuneACCESS table with in-frame rearrangements only. Some clones are missing; in checked studies, unresolved V genes explain under half, and the rest has no known cause. That table gives V, J and clone size, and the DNA gave D and trimming. In this sample the table shows around 27,000 clones, approximately 85% of which occur a single time. Less than 3% of the sample goes to the ten largest clones.

The time point label, read with the paper, signifies: cycle 4 day 1 (C4D1), after more than five weeks of nivolumab. Every trial patient had relapsed after autologous stem cell transplantation, and cohorts A, B and C differed in prior brentuximab vedotin exposure. A Miltenyi CD4+ T cell isolation kit was used for magnetic negative selection to purify CD4+ T cells from thawed PBMCs. The trial cohort comprised 56 patients with relapsed/refractory classical Hodgkin lymphoma whose best overall responses were complete response, partial response or progressive disease. In the multi-cohort phase II CheckMate 205 trial, trial patients received single-agent nivolumab. An independent review committee assessed best overall response by applying the 2007 International Working Group response criteria. PBMCs from the trial were collected at three points: immediately before nivolumab initiation (C1D1), and during therapy at cycle 2 day 1 and cycle 4 day 1. Peripheral blood was collected in 8 mL Vacutainer Cell Preparation Tubes, from which PBMCs were isolated by centrifugation and then cryopreserved. Purified CD4+ and CD8+ fractions were generated only in cases for which an additional PBMC sample was available. Magnetically labelled cells were removed on LS columns in a quadroMACS separator, and the flow-through was collected as the purified fraction.

This sequence was found in a human donor with classical Hodgkin lymphoma. The rearranged segments are TRBV2 and TRBJ2-5; 11 central bases correspond to TRBD1. The sample in question was CD4+ T cells from blood, obtained before the fourth cycle of nivolumab. In nucleotide form, the sequence is TGTGCCAGCAGTATGGGACAGGGGGGGTCAGAGACCCAGTACTTC. It codes for CASSMGQGGSETQYF. The full variable domain, with segments outside the CDR3 supplied by the reference TRBV2 and TRBJ2-5 proteins, appears as EPEVTQTPSHQVTQMGQEVILRCVPISNHLYFYWYRQILGQKVEFLVSFYNNEISEKSEIFDDQFSVERPDGSNFTLKIRSTKLEDSAMYFCASSMGQGGSETQYFGPGTRLLVL.